Listed below are T cell receptor beta chains from one sample, sequenced in a study of CD8+CD57+ T cells in acquired aplastic anemia. TCRdb called the reads again in MiXCR, with one record for every CDR3 protein. Altogether about 190,000 distinct CDR3 sequences are present, 64% being singletons, with the ten largest covering roughly 46%. The source material was sorted CD4+, CD8+, or CD8+CD57+ T cells (not recorded which) from PBMCs. The receptors stem from a human donor with severe aplastic anemia or a healthy control (not recorded which). The CDR3 runs from the conserved cysteine through the conserved F or W. Fields, in order: J gene, V gene, D gene, clone size, CDR3 protein, CDR3 DNA. A D gene is named only where the DNA matches it firmly. Only part of the rows carry a size: once, few, many, or a class if the clone is expanded.

TRBJ2-7,TRBV11-2,TRBD2,few,CASSLGLAYEQYF,TGTGCCAGCAGCTTGGGACTAGCCTACGAGCAGTACTTC
TRBJ2-3,TRBV9,NA,few,CASSVDGTQYF,TGTGCCAGCAGCGTAGATGGTACGCAGTATTTT
TRBJ2-5,TRBV15,TRBD2,NA,CATSRTTGGRIQETQYF,TGTGCCACCAGCAGAACCACAGGCGGGAGGATCCAAGAGACCCAGTACTTC
TRBJ2-7,TRBV7-9,NA,NA,CASSLASRPYEQYF,TGTGCCAGCAGCTTAGCGTCCAGGCCCTACGAGCAGTACTTC
TRBJ1-6,TRBV20-1,TRBD1,NA,CSADRGPNLPLHF,TGCAGTGCTGACAGGGGGCCTAATTTACCCCTCCACTTT
TRBJ1-6,TRBV19,NA,NA,CASSNSGGAVGSPLHF,TGTGCCAGTAGCAATAGCGGGGGGGCCGTCGGATCACCCCTCCACTTT
TRBJ2-7,TRBV6-1,NA,few,CASAQGVSYEQYF,TGTGCCAGCGCACAGGGCGTTTCCTACGAGCAGTACTTC
TRBJ2-7,TRBV6-1,NA,few,CASSPLTSPGGVSFGQYF,TGTGCCAGCAGCCCTCTAACCTCGCCTGGGGGCGTCAGCTTCGGGCAGTACTTC
TRBJ1-5,TRBV9,TRBD1,NA,CASSVGGTGQQPQHF,TGTGCCAGCAGCGTAGGCGGGACAGGTCAACAGCCCCAGCATTTT
TRBJ2-5,TRBV12-3/TRBV12-4,NA,NA,CASGFQRTGETQYF,TGTGCCAGCGGTTTCCAGCGGACGGGGGAGACCCAGTACTTC
TRBJ1-1,TRBV20-1,NA,few,CSARRDRYTEAFF,TGCAGTGCTAGAAGGGATAGGTACACTGAAGCTTTCTTT
TRBJ2-1,TRBV6-5,TRBD2,few,CASSYLGTSGAYNEQFF,TGTGCCAGCAGTTACTTGGGGACTAGCGGGGCCTACAATGAGCAGTTCTTC
TRBJ2-7,TRBV5-5,NA,once,CASSLEIRSYEQYF,TGTGCCAGCAGCTTGGAGATCCGCTCCTACGAGCAGTACTTC
TRBJ1-6,TRBV2,NA,NA,CASMWGEGDNSPLHF,TGTGCCAGCATGTGGGGCGAGGGCGATAATTCACCCCTCCACTTT
TRBJ1-1,TRBV10-3,NA,NA,CAISESPSTGNTEAFF,TGTGCCATCAGTGAGTCTCCGTCGACAGGGAACACTGAAGCTTTCTTT
TRBJ2-7,TRBV24-1,NA,NA,CAVGQSYEQYF,TGTGCCGTCGGACAGTCCTACGAGCAGTACTTC
TRBJ2-6,TRBV20-1,NA,NA,CSARALGHSGANVLTF,TGCAGTGCTAGAGCCTTAGGTCACTCTGGGGCCAACGTCCTGACTTTC
TRBJ2-1,TRBV12-5,TRBD2,NA,CASSESGTSGGEQFF,TGTGCCAGCAGTGAGAGTGGGACTAGCGGGGGTGAGCAGTTCTTC
TRBJ1-1,TRBV4-2,NA,NA,CASSQGIGGSLMNTEAFF,TGTGCCAGCAGCCAGGGAATTGGAGGTTCCCTAATGAACACTGAAGCTTTCTTT
TRBJ1-5,TRBV12-3/TRBV12-4,TRBD1,NA,CASSPGTGPNQPQHF,TGTGCCAGCAGCCCCGGGACAGGGCCCAATCAGCCCCAGCATTTT
TRBJ1-2,TRBV7-9,TRBD1,NA,CASSRGQGANYGYTF,TGTGCCAGCAGCCGAGGACAGGGGGCTAACTATGGCTACACCTTC
TRBJ2-1,TRBV7-9,NA,NA,CASSQGVVREQFF,TGTGCCAGCAGCCAAGGCGTAGTCAGGGAGCAGTTCTTC
TRBJ1-4,TRBV10-3,NA,NA,CAISESPTGRGEKLFF,TGTGCCATCAGTGAAAGCCCGACCGGGCGAGGGGAAAAACTGTTTTTT
TRBJ2-5,TRBV7-9,NA,once,CASSLDSPPFGVGALQETQYF,TGTGCCAGCAGTTTGGACTCCCCACCGTTCGGGGTCGGGGCACTGCAAGAGACCCAGTACTTC
TRBJ1-1,TRBV28,NA,few,CASRRKGETEAFF,TGTGCCAGCAGACGTAAGGGGGAAACTGAAGCTTTCTTT
TRBJ2-1,TRBV2,TRBD2,NA,CASSDGLAGGINEQFF,TGTGCCAGCAGTGACGGGCTAGCGGGGGGAATCAATGAGCAGTTCTTC
TRBJ1-3,TRBV29-1,NA,NA,CSAGSSGNTIYF,TGCAGCGCCGGGTCTTCTGGAAACACCATATATTTT
TRBJ2-7,TRBV7-3,TRBD1,NA,CASSLLGQGFYEQYF,TGTGCCAGCAGCTTATTGGGACAGGGATTCTACGAGCAGTACTTC
TRBJ2-7,TRBV29-1,TRBD1,many,CSVDTQGAREQYF,TGCAGCGTTGATACCCAGGGGGCTCGGGAGCAGTACTTC
TRBJ2-7,TRBV11-2,NA,few,CASSFETIGSYEQYF,TGTGCCAGCAGCTTTGAGACTATTGGCTCCTACGAGCAGTACTTC
TRBJ2-3,TRBV2,NA,NA,CASSPGRNTDTQYF,TGTGCCAGCAGTCCGGGACGGAACACAGATACGCAGTATTTT
TRBJ2-2,TRBV7-8,TRBD1,NA,CVGQGATTLTEELFF,TGTGTCGGACAGGGGGCAACTACTCTCACCGAGGAGCTGTTTTTT
TRBJ2-1,TRBV19,NA,many,CASSIVEHNEQFF,TGTGCCAGTAGTATAGTGGAGCACAATGAGCAGTTCTTC
TRBJ2-7,TRBV10-3,NA,few,CAIKNTGNYEQYF,TGTGCCATCAAGAATACAGGGAATTACGAGCAGTACTTC
TRBJ1-1,TRBV6-4,NA,NA,CASSDTEAFF,TGTGCCAGCAGTGACACTGAAGCTTTCTTT
TRBJ2-5,TRBV3-1,TRBD2,NA,CASSQVTTWTSGTQETQYF,TGTGCCAGCAGCCAAGTAACAACTTGGACTAGCGGGACCCAAGAGACCCAGTACTTC
TRBJ2-6,TRBV12-3/TRBV12-4,NA,NA,CASSPRNAGANVLTF,TGTGCCAGCAGCCCACGAAATGCTGGGGCCAACGTCCTGACTTTC
TRBJ2-7,TRBV11-2,TRBD2,NA,CASSSAGPYLYEQYF,TGTGCCAGCAGCTCAGCGGGACCATATCTATACGAGCAGTACTTC
TRBJ1-5,TRBV19,TRBD1,NA,CASSRTGLSNQPQHF,TGTGCCAGTAGTCGGACAGGACTAAGCAATCAGCCCCAGCATTTT
TRBJ1-3,TRBV7-8,NA,NA,CASSPTGLNSGNTIYF,TGTGCCAGCAGCCCTACGGGACTTAACTCTGGAAACACCATATATTTT
TRBJ2-1,TRBV25-1,NA,NA,CASSPPGRSDNEQFF,TGTGCCAGCAGTCCCCCGGGACGGAGTGACAATGAGCAGTTCTTC
TRBJ1-1,TRBV20-1,NA,NA,CSARDRTQTTEAFF,TGCAGTGCTAGAGATCGGACCCAGACCACTGAAGCTTTCTTT
TRBJ2-3,TRBV7-2,TRBD1,NA,CASSVAPGGATDTQYF,TGTGCCAGCAGCGTAGCCCCAGGGGGCGCGACAGATACGCAGTATTTT
TRBJ2-5,TRBV12-3/TRBV12-4,TRBD2,many,CASGPGLAGSAETQYF,TGTGCCAGCGGGCCCGGACTAGCGGGATCCGCGGAGACCCAGTACTTC
TRBJ1-6,TRBV27,NA,many,CASSWDDNSPLHF,TGTGCCAGCAGTTGGGACGATAATTCACCCCTCCACTTT
TRBJ1-1,TRBV5-8,TRBD1,few,CASSGGTGTEAFF,TGTGCCAGCAGCGGAGGGACAGGCACTGAAGCTTTCTTT